These 29 T cell receptor beta chains were all obtained from the same sample, sequenced in a study of long-term antiretroviral therapy in people with HIV. immunoSEQ v3.0 was run at survey level. Using immunoSEQ multiplex PCR, the repertoire was profiled, and TCRdb retains in-frame clones only, with some absent. The sample has 14,000 or so clones, 88% seen once. This specimen was unsorted PBMCs, taken 6.2 years after starting antiretroviral therapy. The receptors come from a man aged 40-49 years with HIV.

The rearrangement uses TRBV19 and TRBJ1-1, with a weak D call TRBD1 (5 bases). V was pared by 8 bases and J by 4 bases, with 17 bases between. The CDR3 totals 14 residues. From germline, CDR1 is LNHDA and CDR2 SQIVND (reference sequence). The CDR3 spells CASHRGREITEAFF. The CDR3 DNA reads as TGTGCCAGTCATCGGGGCAGGGAAATCACTGAAGCTTTCTTT. The variable domain in full, completed from reference TRBV19 and TRBJ1-1, reads DGGITQSPKYLFRKEGQNVTLSCEQNLNHDAMYWYRQDPGQGLRLIYYSQIVNDFQKGDIAEGYSVSREKKESFPLTVTSAQKNPTAFYLCASHRGREITEAFFGQGTRLTVV.

The chain employs TRBV10-2 and TRBJ2-1; the D gene is possibly TRBD1 (5 bases). Trimming cost V 6 bases and J 5 bases, with 14 bases left between them. This CDR3 comprises 14 residues. Germline-derived CDR1 and CDR2 are WSHSY and SAAADI. The CDR3 reads CASSVSKGDNEQFF. DNA of the CDR3: TGCGCCAGCAGCGTGTCAAAAGGGGACAATGAGCAGTTCTTC.

The chain uses TRBV28 and TRBJ1-1; tentative D call: TRBD1 (6 bases). The length of the CDR3 is 14 residues. Germline assignment: CDR1 MDHEN and CDR2 SYDVKM. The germline V and J ends were trimmed by 3 bases and 4 bases, with 12 bases remaining between them. The CDR3 sequence is CASSLGGASTEAFF. As DNA, the CDR3 is TGTGCCAGCAGTTTGGGGGGGGCGAGCACTGAAGCTTTCTTT.

This rearrangement joins TRBV7-8 to TRBJ1-2, with TRBD1 matching over 7 bases. V was pared by 5 bases and J by 4 bases, with 4 bases of the junction left unmatched. CDR3 size: 13 residues. Germline V gene data show CDR1 as SGHVS and CDR2 as FQNEAQ. The CDR3 loop is CASSGTEFYGYTF. The CDR3 DNA is TGTGCCAGCAGCGGGACAGAGTTCTATGGCTACACCTTC.

This rearrangement joins TRBV2 to TRBJ1-5; D not certain. The CDR3 spans 15 residues. Trimming shortened V by 6 bases and J by 4 bases, and 16 bases separated the two germline ends. The germline CDR1 and CDR2 sequences are SNHLY and FYNNEI. The CDR3 region has the DNA TGTGCCAGCAGCTACGACCCGGGCCAAAATCAGCCCCAGCATTTT. This codes for CASSYDPGQNQPQHF.

This sequence joins TRBV6-4 and TRBJ2-2, with 12 nucleotides matching TRBD2. The CDR3 spans 17 residues. Germline V gene sequence: CDR1 MRHNA, CDR2 SNTAGT. J lost 3 bases, V lost 5 bases, and 7 bases had no gene match. The CDR3 is CASSRRLAGVDTGELFF. The DNA of the CDR3 is TGTGCCAGCAGTCGGCGACTAGCGGGAGTTGACACCGGGGAGCTGTTTTTT.

This clone is medium-sized within its sample. The chain has TRBV5-4 and TRBJ2-3; D ambiguous. CDR3 size: 14 residues. Germline V gene lookup returns CDR1 SGHNT and CDR2 YYREEE (reference sequence). The V and J ends lost 4 bases and 4 bases respectively, with 13 bases between them. CDR3 bases: TGTGCCAGCAGCGTGGCCCCCTTGGCAGATACGCAGTATTTT. Residues: CASSVAPLADTQYF.

The chain uses TRBV28 and TRBJ1-5; possible D gene TRBD1, 6 bases. V shed 8 bases and J shed 4 bases, with 18 bases lying between them. Germline V CDR1 and CDR2: MDHEN, SYDVKM. This CDR3 is 15 amino acids long. The CDR3 nucleotides read TGTGCCAGCTGGGGGTACGGGACATCTAATCAGCCCCAGCATTTT. Protein: CASWGYGTSNQPQHF.

The chain combines TRBV28 with TRBJ1-2, with TRBD1 as a possible D gene (5 bases). The CDR3 runs to 14 residues. Trimming removed 2 bases from V and 4 bases from J, with 11 bases in between. Germline lookup yields CDR1 MDHEN and CDR2 SYDVKM. The CDR3 spells CASSLSPGLYGYTF. The CDR3 region has the DNA TGTGCCAGCAGTTTAAGCCCGGGACTCTATGGCTACACCTTC.

The V and J genes are TRBV29-1 and TRBJ2-1; 8 bases line up with TRBD2. The V gene end was trimmed by 6 bases and the J gene end by 3 bases; junction bases not matched to a gene: 7. The V gene's germline CDR1 is SQVTM and CDR2 ANQGSEA. This CDR3 is built from 14 residues. The CDR3 nucleotides are TGCAGCGTAGGCGCTACTAGCGGCTACAATGAGCAGTTCTTC. This encodes CSVGATSGYNEQFF.

This rearrangement joins TRBV6-1 to TRBJ2-7, with 8 bases matching TRBD1. Unmatched junction bases numbered 9, after V lost 5 bases and J lost 3 bases. The CDR3 has 15 residues. Germline-derived CDR1 and CDR2 are MNHNS and SASEGT. CDR3 sequence reads: CASSPTGTGSYEQYF. CDR3 sequence (DNA): TGTGCCAGCAGTCCCACCGGGACAGGAAGCTACGAGCAGTACTTC.

This rearrangement joins TRBV10-3 to TRBJ2-2; 7 nucleotides agree with TRBD1. The V gene end was trimmed by 0 bases and the J gene end by 5 bases; junction bases not matched to a gene: 9. From germline, CDR1 is ENHRY and CDR2 SYGVKD. There are 17 residues in the CDR3. Written as DNA, the CDR3 is TGTGCCATCAGTGAGTCGACTTGGGACAGAGGGACCGGGGAGCTGTTTTTT. As protein: CAISESTWDRGTGELFF.

In its sample, this clone ranks as large. V gene TRBV9 combines with J gene TRBJ2-1, with D maybe TRBD2 (7 bases). The germline V gene encodes CDR1 SGDLS and CDR2 YYNGEE. V gave up 4 bases and J gave up 0 bases, with 14 bases separating them. The length of the CDR3 is 16 residues. CDR3 in DNA: TGTGCCAGCAGCCCTCGCGGGGGCCCCTCCTACAATGAGCAGTTCTTC. This translates into CASSPRGGPSYNEQFF.

The genes are TRBV30 and TRBJ2-1, with D possibly TRBD1 on 5 matching bases. Trimming took 2 bases from V and 9 from J, leaving 11 bases between them. Germline CDR1 reads GTSNPN; CDR2 reads SVGIG (reference sequence). This CDR3 is built from 12 residues. The DNA of the CDR3 is TGTGCCTGGAGTTTAGGTCAGGGTGAGCAGTTCTTC. This encodes CAWSLGQGEQFF.

The V and J genes are TRBV7-9 and TRBJ1-4, with 7 bases aligning to TRBD1. This CDR3 has 15 residues. The V and J ends lost 5 bases and 6 bases, in that order; junction bases with no gene match: 9. Germline-derived CDR1 and CDR2 are SEHNR and FQNEAQ (reference sequence). CDR3 protein: CASSHPDREHEKLFF. Written as DNA, the CDR3 is TGTGCCAGCAGCCACCCAGACAGGGAACATGAAAAACTGTTTTTT.

CDR3 DNA sequence: TGTGCCAGCAGTTCATCTAGCGGAGTTGTGGGCACAGATACGCAGTATTTT. Amino acid sequence: CASSSSSGVVGTDTQYF. This chain uses TRBV28 with TRBJ2-3; 7 bases match TRBD2. V was clipped by 4 bases and J by 1 base; unmatched bases: 11. There are 17 residues in the CDR3. Germline V CDR1 and CDR2: MDHEN, SYDVKM.

The chain couples TRBV4-3 to TRBJ2-2; TRBD2 might be the D (6 bases). V dropped 2 bases and J dropped 5 bases, with 9 bases sitting between them. CDR1 and CDR2 from the germline V gene are LGHNA and YSLEER. The CDR3 spans 14 residues. Here the CDR3 DNA reads TGCGCCAGCAGCCAAACGGGAGCGACCGGGGAGCTGTTTTTT. It codes for CASSQTGATGELFF.

This chain links TRBV10-3 with TRBJ1-1; D gene ambiguous. V lost 2 bases and J lost 4, with 17 bases in between. Germline assignment: CDR1 ENHRY and CDR2 SYGVKD. This CDR3 spans 16 amino acids. CDR3 coding DNA: TGTGCCATCAGTGAGCCTTCAGGCGGATCCGGCACTGAAGCTTTCTTT. Translated, it gives CAISEPSGGSGTEAFF.

This chain links TRBV5-6 with TRBJ2-5; TRBD1 is a possible D gene (6 bases). The ends were cut back, 4 bases at V and 1 base at J, with 17 bases in the middle. Germline CDR1 and CDR2: SGHDT and YYEEEE. The length of the CDR3 is 16 residues. CDR3 residues: CASSPLGRGPQETQYF. The CDR3 nucleotides are TGTGCCAGCAGCCCCCTCGGCAGGGGTCCCCAAGAGACCCAGTACTTC.

This rearrangement joins TRBV6-5 to TRBJ2-1; 7 nucleotides agree with TRBD1. J was trimmed by 3 bases and V by 6 bases; bases with no gene match: 2. Germline values: CDR1 MNHEY, CDR2 SVGAGI. This CDR3 contains 13 residues. CDR3 bases: TGTGCCAGCAGGGCAGGGGGCTACAATGAGCAGTTCTTC. It encodes CASRAGGYNEQFF.

Only one count was recorded for this clone. J is TRBJ1-3 and V is TRBV14, with D perhaps TRBD1 (6 bases). V was cut by 4 bases and J by 3 bases, with 16 bases left in between. Looked up from germline, CDR1 is SGHDN and CDR2 is FVKESK. This CDR3 has 16 residues. CDR3 sequence reads: CASSLARGWSGNTIYF. In DNA, the CDR3 is TGTGCCAGCAGCCTGGCCAGGGGCTGGAGTGGAAACACCATATATTTT.

This clone came up once. The DNA for the CDR3 is TGTGCCTGGAACCACCCGCGGGAGGACTTAAATGAGCAGTTCTTC. Translating it yields CAWNHPREDLNEQFF. V gene TRBV30 combines with J gene TRBJ2-1, with TRBD2 matching over 8 bases. V lost 4 bases to trimming and J lost 7 bases; unmatched junction nucleotides: 12. The CDR3 has 15 amino acids. Germline CDR1 GTSNPN, CDR2 SVGIG (reference sequence). The whole variable domain, remainder taken from reference TRBV30 and TRBJ2-1, is SQTIHQWPATLVQPVGSPLSLECTVEGTSNPNLYWYRQAAGRGLQLLFYSVGIGQISSEVPQNLSASRPQDRQFILSSKKLLLSDSGFYLCAWNHPREDLNEQFFGPGTRLTVL.

Points on this clone: No conserved phenylalanine or tryptophan ends this CDR3, so it is likely a read error. The V and J genes are TRBV2 and TRBJ2-3; D is perhaps TRBD1 or TRBD2 (5 bases each). The ends were cut back, 6 bases at V and 4 bases at J, with 20 bases in the middle. The CDR3 is 16 amino acids. The germline V gene encodes CDR1 SNHLY and CDR2 FYNNEI. The CDR3 nucleotides are TGTGCCAGCAGGGACCTATACGGGGCCCGTGCAGATACGCAGTATGTT. Amino acids: CASRDLYGARADTQYV.

This clone was recorded a few times. This chain links TRBV5-6 with TRBJ1-4, with D possibly matching TRBD1 (6 bases). The CDR3 is 16 amino acids. The V end lost 2 bases, the J end lost 0 bases, and 11 bases lay between the germline ends. Germline assignment: CDR1 SGHDT and CDR2 YYEEEE. CDR3 in DNA: TGTGCCAGCAGCTTTGAGGGGGGCGCAACTAATGAAAAACTGTTTTTT. Residues: CASSFEGGATNEKLFF.

The V call is TRBV28, the J call TRBJ2-7; the D gene could be TRBD1 or TRBD2 (5 bases each). Trimming left V 6 bases short and J 2 bases short, with 11 bases between. This CDR3 region has 13 residues. CDR1 is MDHEN and CDR2 is SYDVKM in the germline V gene. CDR3 loop: CASSRDPAYEQYF. CDR3 DNA: TGTGCCAGCAGCCGGGACCCCGCCTACGAGCAGTACTTC.

This clone was counted only a few times. The V call is TRBV27, the J call TRBJ1-4; 7 bases match TRBD1. CDR1 and CDR2 from the germline V gene are MNHEY and SMNVEV (reference sequence). J gave up 4 bases and V 6 bases, and 8 bases lay outside the gene matches. The CDR3 length is 15 residues. The CDR3 region has the DNA TGTGCCAGCAGCCCCCGAGGGGGCGGTAATGAAAAACTGTTTTTT. It is translated as CASSPRGGGNEKLFF.

V is TRBV6-1 and J is TRBJ2-1, with 9 bases fitting TRBD2. V lost 6 bases to trimming and J lost 7 bases; unmatched junction nucleotides: 10. Per the germline V gene, CDR1 is MNHNS and CDR2 is SASEGT. The CDR3 runs to 15 residues. The CDR3 region is CASSATGTSKNEQFF. The CDR3 DNA reads TGTGCCAGCAGCGCCACCGGGACTAGCAAGAATGAGCAGTTCTTC.

CDR3 coding DNA: TGTGCCAGCAGCTTTCTTGAGTATGGCTTCCGCTCACTAGCAGATACGCAGTATTTT. It codes for CASSFLEYGFRSLADTQYF. This chain connects TRBV7-9 to TRBJ2-3; D might be TRBD2 (5 bases). The V end lost 3 bases, the J end lost 4 bases, and 26 bases lay between the germline ends. The CDR3 extends over 19 amino acids. Germline values: CDR1 SEHNR, CDR2 FQNEAQ (reference sequence).

This clone was seen just once. This sequence joins TRBV4-3 and TRBJ2-1; TRBD2 matches at 10 bases. CDR3 size: 15 residues. J gave up 4 bases and V 4 bases, and 4 bases lay outside the gene matches. Looked up from germline, CDR1 is LGHNA and CDR2 is YSLEER. CDR3 in amino acids: CASSLGLALYNEQFF. In DNA form, the CDR3 reads TGCGCCAGCAGCCTGGGACTAGCGTTATACAATGAGCAGTTCTTC.